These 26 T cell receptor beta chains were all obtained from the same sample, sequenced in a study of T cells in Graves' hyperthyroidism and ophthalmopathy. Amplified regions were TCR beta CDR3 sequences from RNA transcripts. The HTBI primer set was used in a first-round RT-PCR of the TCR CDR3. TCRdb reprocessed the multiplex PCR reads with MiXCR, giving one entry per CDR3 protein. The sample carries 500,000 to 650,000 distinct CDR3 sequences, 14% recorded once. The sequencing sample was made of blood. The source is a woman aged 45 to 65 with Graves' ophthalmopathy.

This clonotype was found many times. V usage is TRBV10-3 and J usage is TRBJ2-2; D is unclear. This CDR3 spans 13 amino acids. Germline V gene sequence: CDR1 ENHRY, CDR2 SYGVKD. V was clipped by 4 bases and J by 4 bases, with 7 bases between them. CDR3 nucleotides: TGTGCCATCAGTGCAGTCAGCACCGGGGAGCTGTTTTTT. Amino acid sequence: CAISAVSTGELFF.

The CDR3 DNA follows: TGTGCCAGCAGTCGGCAGGGACTTGGAAACACCATATATTTT. This encodes CASSRQGLGNTIYF. The chain is built from TRBV12-3 or TRBV12-4 and TRBJ1-3; D may be TRBD1 (5 bases). CDR3 length: 14 amino acids. Trimming removed 5 bases from V and 3 bases from J, with 11 bases in between.

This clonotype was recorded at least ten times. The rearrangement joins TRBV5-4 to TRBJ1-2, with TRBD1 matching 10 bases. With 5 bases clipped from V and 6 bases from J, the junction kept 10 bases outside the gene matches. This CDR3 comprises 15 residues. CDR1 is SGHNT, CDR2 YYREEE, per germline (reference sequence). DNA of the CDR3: TGTGCCAGCAGTTCCCCGGGACAGGGGCGGAATGGCTACACCTTC. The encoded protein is CASSSPGQGRNGYTF. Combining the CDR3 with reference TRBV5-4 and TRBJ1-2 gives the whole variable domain ETGVTQSPTHLIKTRGQQVTLRCSSQSGHNTVSWYQQALGQGPQFIFQYYREEENGRGNFPPRFSGLQFPNYSSELNVNALELDDSALYLCASSSPGQGRNGYTFGSGTRLTVV.

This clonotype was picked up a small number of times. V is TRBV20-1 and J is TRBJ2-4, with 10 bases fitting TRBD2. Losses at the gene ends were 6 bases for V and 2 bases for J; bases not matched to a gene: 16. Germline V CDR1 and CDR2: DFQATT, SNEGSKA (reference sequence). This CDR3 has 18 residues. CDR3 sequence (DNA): TGCAGTGCCGCCACCCGCCAACAGCGGGAGGGTCCCAAAAACATTCAGTACTTC. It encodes CSAATRQQREGPKNIQYF.

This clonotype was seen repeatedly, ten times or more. This CDR3 is CSARDVRTLNTEAFF. In DNA, the CDR3 is TGCAGTGCTAGAGATGTCAGGACTTTGAACACTGAAGCTTTCTTT. The chain employs TRBV20-1 and TRBJ1-1; D unresolved. Germline V gene lookup returns CDR1 DFQATT and CDR2 SNEGSKA (reference sequence). The CDR3 consists of 15 residues. V was pared by 0 bases and J by 0 bases, with 11 bases between.

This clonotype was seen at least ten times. The CDR3 region is CASSLSTEAFF. The CDR3 nucleotides read TGTGCCAGCAGTTTAAGCACTGAAGCTTTCTTT. The rearrangement joins TRBV28 to TRBJ1-1; D is undetermined. The CDR3 has 11 residues. The V gene lost 2 bases and the J gene lost 4 bases, with 2 bases spanning the gap. Germline CDR1 reads MDHEN; CDR2 reads SYDVKM.

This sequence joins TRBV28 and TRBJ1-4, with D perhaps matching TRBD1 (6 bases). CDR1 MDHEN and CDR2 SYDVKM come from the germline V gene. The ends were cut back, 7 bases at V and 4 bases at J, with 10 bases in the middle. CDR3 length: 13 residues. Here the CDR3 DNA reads TGTGCCAGCACTGAGGACAGTAATGAAAAACTGTTTTTT. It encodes CASTEDSNEKLFF. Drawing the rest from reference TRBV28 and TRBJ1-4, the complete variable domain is DVKVTQSSRYLVKRTGEKVFLECVQDMDHENMFWYRQDPGLGLRLIYFSYDVKMKEKGDIPEGYSVSREKKERFSLILESASTNQTSMYLCASTEDSNEKLFFGSGTQLSVL.

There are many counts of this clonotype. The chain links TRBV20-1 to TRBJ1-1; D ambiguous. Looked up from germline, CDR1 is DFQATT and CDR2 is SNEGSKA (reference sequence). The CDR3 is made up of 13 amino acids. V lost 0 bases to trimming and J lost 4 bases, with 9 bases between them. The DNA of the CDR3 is TGCAGTGCTAGAGATCCTTCCTTCACTGAAGCTTTCTTT. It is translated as CSARDPSFTEAFF.

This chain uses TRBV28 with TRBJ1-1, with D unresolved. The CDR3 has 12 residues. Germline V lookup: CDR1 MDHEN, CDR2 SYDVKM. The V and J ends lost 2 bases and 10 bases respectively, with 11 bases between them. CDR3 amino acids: CASSLPRNGAFF. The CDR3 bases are TGTGCCAGCAGTTTACCCCGGAATGGAGCTTTCTTT.

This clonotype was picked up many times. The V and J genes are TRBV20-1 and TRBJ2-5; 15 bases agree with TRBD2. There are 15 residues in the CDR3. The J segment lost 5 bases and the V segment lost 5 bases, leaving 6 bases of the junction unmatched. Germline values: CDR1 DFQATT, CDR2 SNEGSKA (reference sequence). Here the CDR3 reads CSARGLAGGRETQYF. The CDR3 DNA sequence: TGCAGTGCTCGGGGACTAGCGGGAGGTCGGGAGACCCAGTACTTC.

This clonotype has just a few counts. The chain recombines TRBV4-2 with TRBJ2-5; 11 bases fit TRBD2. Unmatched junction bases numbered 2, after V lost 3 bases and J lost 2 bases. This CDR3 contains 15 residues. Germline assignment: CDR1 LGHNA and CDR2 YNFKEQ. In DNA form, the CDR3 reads TGTGCCAGCAGCCAGTGGACTAGCGGGCAAGAGACCCAGTACTTC. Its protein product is CASSQWTSGQETQYF.

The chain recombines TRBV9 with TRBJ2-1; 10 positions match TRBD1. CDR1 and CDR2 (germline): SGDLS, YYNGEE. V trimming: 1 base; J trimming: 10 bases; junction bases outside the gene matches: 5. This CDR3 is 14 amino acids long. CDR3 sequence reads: CASSVTDRGQEQFF. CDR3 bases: TGTGCCAGCAGCGTAACCGACAGGGGGCAAGAGCAGTTCTTC.

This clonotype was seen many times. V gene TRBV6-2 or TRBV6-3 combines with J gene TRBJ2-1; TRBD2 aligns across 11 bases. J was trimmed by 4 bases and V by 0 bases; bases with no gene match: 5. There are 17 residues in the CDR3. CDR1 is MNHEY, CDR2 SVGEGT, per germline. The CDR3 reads CASSYSRGLAEYNEQFF. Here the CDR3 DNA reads TGTGCCAGCAGTTACTCGAGGGGACTAGCGGAGTACAATGAGCAGTTCTTC.

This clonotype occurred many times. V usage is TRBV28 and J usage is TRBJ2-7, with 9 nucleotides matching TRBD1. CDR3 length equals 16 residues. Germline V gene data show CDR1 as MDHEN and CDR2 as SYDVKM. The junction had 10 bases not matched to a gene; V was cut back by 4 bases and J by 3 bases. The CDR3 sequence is CASSSTGQGIGYEQYF. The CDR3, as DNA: TGTGCCAGCAGTTCGACGGGACAGGGTATAGGCTACGAGCAGTACTTC.

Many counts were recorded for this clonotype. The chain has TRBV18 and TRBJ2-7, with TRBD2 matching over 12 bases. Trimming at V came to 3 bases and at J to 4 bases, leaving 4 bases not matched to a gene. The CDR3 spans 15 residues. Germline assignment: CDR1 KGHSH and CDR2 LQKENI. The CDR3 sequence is CASSPATSGRYEQYF. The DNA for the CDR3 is TGTGCCAGCTCACCGGCTACTAGCGGGAGGTACGAGCAGTACTTC.

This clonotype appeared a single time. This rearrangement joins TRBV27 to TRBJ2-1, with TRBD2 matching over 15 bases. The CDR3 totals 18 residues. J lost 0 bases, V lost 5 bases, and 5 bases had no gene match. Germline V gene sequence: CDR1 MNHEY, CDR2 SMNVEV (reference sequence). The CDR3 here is CASSPGLAGGTSYNEQFF. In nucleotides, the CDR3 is TGTGCCAGCAGTCCTGGACTAGCGGGAGGGACCTCCTACAATGAGCAGTTCTTC.

The CDR3 protein is CASSYSKGTGSDEQYF. DNA for the CDR3: TGTGCCAGCAGTTACTCGAAAGGGACAGGGAGTGACGAGCAGTACTTC. The J gene is TRBJ2-7, the V gene TRBV6-2 or TRBV6-3, with TRBD1 matching 9 bases. The CDR3 length is 16 residues. J was trimmed by 5 bases and V by 0 bases; bases with no gene match: 8. CDR1 is MNHEY and CDR2 is SVGEGT in the germline V gene.

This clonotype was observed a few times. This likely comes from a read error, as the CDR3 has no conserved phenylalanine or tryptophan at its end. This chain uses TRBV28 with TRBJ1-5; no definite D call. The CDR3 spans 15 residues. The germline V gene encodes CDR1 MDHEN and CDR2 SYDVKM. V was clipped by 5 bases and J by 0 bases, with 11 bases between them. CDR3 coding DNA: TGTGCCAGCAGTCTGGGTGGGCATAGCAATCAGCCCCAGCATCTT. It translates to CASSLGGHSNQPQHL.

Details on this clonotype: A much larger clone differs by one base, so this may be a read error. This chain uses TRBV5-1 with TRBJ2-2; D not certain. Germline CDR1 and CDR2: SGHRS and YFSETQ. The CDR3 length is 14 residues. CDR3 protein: CASCLSTDTGELFF. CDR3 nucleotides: TGCGCCAGCTGCTTGTCTACAGACACCGGGGAGCTGTTTTTT.

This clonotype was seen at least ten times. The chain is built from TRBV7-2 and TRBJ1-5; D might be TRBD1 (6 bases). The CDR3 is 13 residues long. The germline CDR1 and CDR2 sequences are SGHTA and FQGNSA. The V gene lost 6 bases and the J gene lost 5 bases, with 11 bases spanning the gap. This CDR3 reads CASSKEGDQPQHF. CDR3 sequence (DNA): TGTGCCAGCAGTAAAGAGGGGGATCAGCCCCAGCATTTT.

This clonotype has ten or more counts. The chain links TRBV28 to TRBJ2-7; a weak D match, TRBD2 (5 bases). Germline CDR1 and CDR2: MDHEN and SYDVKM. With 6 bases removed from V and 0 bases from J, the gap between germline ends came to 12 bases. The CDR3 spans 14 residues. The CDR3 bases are TGTGCCAGCAGACGACCTACTAGCTCCTACGAGCAGTACTTC. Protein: CASRRPTSSYEQYF.

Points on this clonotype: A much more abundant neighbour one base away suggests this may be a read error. The CDR3 sequence is CASSFPGEQFF. The CDR3 nucleotides are TGCGCCAGCAGCTTCCCCGGGGAGCAGTTCTTC. The rearrangement joins TRBV5-1 to TRBJ2-1; D is unresolved. The CDR3 consists of 11 residues. Between the trimmed V and J ends, which lost 2 bases and 10 bases, there was a span of 7 bases. Germline CDR1 reads SGHRS; CDR2 reads YFSETQ.

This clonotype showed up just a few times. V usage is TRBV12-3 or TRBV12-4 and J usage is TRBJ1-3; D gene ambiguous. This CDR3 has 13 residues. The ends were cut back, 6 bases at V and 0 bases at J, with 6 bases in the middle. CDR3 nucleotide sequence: TGTGCCAGCAGCTCAGACTCTGGAAACACCATATATTTT. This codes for CASSSDSGNTIYF.

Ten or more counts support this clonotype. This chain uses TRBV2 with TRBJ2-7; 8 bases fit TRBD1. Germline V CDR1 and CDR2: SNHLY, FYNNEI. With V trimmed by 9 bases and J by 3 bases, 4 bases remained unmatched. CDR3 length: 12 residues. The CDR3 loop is CARGQGSYEQYF. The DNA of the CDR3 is TGTGCCAGAGGACAGGGAAGCTACGAGCAGTACTTC.

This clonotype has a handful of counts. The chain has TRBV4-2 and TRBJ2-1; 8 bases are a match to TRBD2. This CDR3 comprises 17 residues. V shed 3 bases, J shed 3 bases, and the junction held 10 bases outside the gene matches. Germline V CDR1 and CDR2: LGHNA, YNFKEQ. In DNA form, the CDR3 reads TGTGCCAGCAGCCAGGCTTCAGCGGGAGCATTCTACAATGAGCAGTTCTTC. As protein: CASSQASAGAFYNEQFF.

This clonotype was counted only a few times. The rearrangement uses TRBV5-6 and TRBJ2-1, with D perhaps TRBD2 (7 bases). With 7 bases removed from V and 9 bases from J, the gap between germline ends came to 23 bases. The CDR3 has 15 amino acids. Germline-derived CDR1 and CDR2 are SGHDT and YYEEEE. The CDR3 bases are TGTGCCAGCGTACTCTGGGGGCGGGAGAGAGTTGAGCAGTTCTTC. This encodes CASVLWGRERVEQFF.